The 27 T cell receptor beta chains presented below share a single source sample, sequenced in a study of blood T cell repertoires in COVID-19. The table came from immunoSEQ multiplex PCR; TCRdb's copy has only in-frame clones and leaves some out. Seen here are approximately 190,000 clones, around 80% observed once, and the top ten hold around 21%. Input material: peripheral blood. These receptors all stem from a human donor in a cohort sampled during active COVID-19.

With respect to this clone: The junction and the germline gene differ at one end; a read error may be behind it. The chain employs TRBV5-1 and TRBJ2-7; D unclear. The CDR3 is 13 residues long. CDR1 is SGHRS and CDR2 is YFSETQ in the germline V gene. The CDR3: CASSPVSDLTRFF. CDR3 bases: TGCGCCAGCAGCCCCGTCTCAGACCTAACGAGGTTCTTC.

This chain links TRBV5-1 with TRBJ2-5, with a weak D call TRBD2 (5 bases). The ends were cut back, 4 bases at V and 5 bases at J, with 12 bases in the middle. The CDR3 spans 13 residues. Germline assignment: CDR1 SGHRS and CDR2 YFSETQ. The CDR3 nucleotides read TGCGCCAGCAGCCAAACTACGGGGGAGACCCAGTACTTC. Protein sequence: CASSQTTGETQYF.

The rearrangement links TRBV6-5 to TRBJ2-1; D is possibly TRBD1 (7 bases). The germline V gene encodes CDR1 MNHEY and CDR2 SVGAGI. V was trimmed by 7 bases and J by 9 bases, leaving 19 bases between them. The CDR3 is made up of 14 amino acids. The CDR3, as DNA: TGTGCCAGCACAAGCAGGGGGGCAGTAAGTGAGCAGTTCTTC. Its protein product is CASTSRGAVSEQFF.

This chain uses TRBV4-1 with TRBJ1-5; no clear D. The V and J ends lost 0 bases and 2 bases respectively, with 14 bases between them. There are 17 residues in the CDR3. Germline CDR1 is MGHRA and CDR2 is YSYEKL. The CDR3 DNA sequence: TGCGCCAGCAGCCAAGAGCCCATGGGAGCGGGCAATCAGCCCCAGCATTTT. Amino acid sequence: CASSQEPMGAGNQPQHF.

The chain links TRBV7-2 to TRBJ2-1; TRBD2 matches at 11 bases. Germline CDR1 SGHTA, CDR2 FQGNSA. J lost 7 bases, V lost 5 bases, and 7 bases had no gene match. This CDR3 has 15 amino acids. For the CDR3, the DNA is TGTGCCAGCAGCATTAGCGGGGGGGCCTTTAATGAGCAGTTCTTC. Its translation is CASSISGGAFNEQFF.

V usage is TRBV19 and J usage is TRBJ1-1; a possible D gene is TRBD1 (6 bases). Germline V gene lookup returns CDR1 LNHDA and CDR2 SQIVND (reference sequence). There are 14 residues in the CDR3. V was trimmed by 5 bases and J by 5 bases, leaving 15 bases between them. The DNA of the CDR3 is TGTGCCAGTAGTGAAGGACCTAGGGGGACTGAAGCTTTCTTT. This translates into CASSEGPRGTEAFF.

This clone has just a few counts. The chain is built from TRBV28 and TRBJ2-1, with D perhaps matching TRBD1 (6 bases). This CDR3 has 13 residues. Trimming took 6 bases from V and 6 from J, leaving 12 bases between them. In germline, CDR1 is MDHEN, CDR2 SYDVKM. CDR3 coding DNA: TGTGCCAGCAGCCTAGACAGGAGCAATGAGCAGTTCTTC. Translation: CASSLDRSNEQFF.

This clone was observed many times. The chain has TRBV12-5 and TRBJ2-1; 9 bases line up with TRBD1. V was clipped by 0 bases and J by 5 bases; unmatched bases: 5. This CDR3 is 16 amino acids long. The germline V gene encodes CDR1 LGHNT and CDR2 FRNRAP. CDR3 bases: TGTGCTAGTGGTTTGGTAACAGGGGGCTTTCACAATGAGCAGTTCTTC. As protein: CASGLVTGGFHNEQFF.

The V call is TRBV27, the J call TRBJ1-5; 7 bases fit TRBD1. V lost 1 base to trimming and J lost 3 bases; unmatched junction nucleotides: 3. This CDR3 has 15 residues. Looked up from germline, CDR1 is MNHEY and CDR2 is SMNVEV (reference sequence). In DNA, the CDR3 is TGTGCCAGCAGTTTATGGGGACAGACCAATCAGCCCCAGCATTTT. This translates into CASSLWGQTNQPQHF.

The V gene is TRBV11-2, the J gene TRBJ1-3, with D maybe TRBD1 (5 bases). V shed 5 bases and J shed 2 bases, with 16 bases lying between them. Per germline, CDR1 SGHAT and CDR2 FQNNGV. The CDR3 loop spans 16 amino acids. CDR3 amino acids: CASSAGGTTPGNTIYF. The CDR3 region has the DNA TGTGCCAGCAGCGCGGGTGGGACTACTCCTGGAAACACCATATATTTT.

The gene calls are TRBV9 and TRBJ2-3; 7 nucleotides align to TRBD2. This CDR3 contains 15 residues. V lost 4 bases and J lost 2; bases outside the gene matches: 7. Germline CDR1 and CDR2: SGDLS and YYNGEE. This CDR3 is CASSLLSGNTDTQYF. The DNA for the CDR3 is TGTGCCAGCAGCCTACTGAGCGGGAACACAGATACGCAGTATTTT.

The V gene is TRBV9, the J gene TRBJ1-2; D perhaps matches TRBD1 (6 bases). The V end was cut by 2 bases, the J end by 8 bases, with 16 bases between. This CDR3 is built from 14 residues. Germline V CDR1 and CDR2: SGDLS, YYNGEE. CDR3 region: CASSVTGTGLGYTF. DNA of the CDR3: TGTGCCAGCAGCGTGACAGGAACAGGCTTAGGCTACACCTTC.

The CDR3: CASSLAWRQGGFETQYF. The CDR3, as DNA: TGTGCCAGCAGTCTGGCGTGGCGACAGGGGGGATTTGAGACCCAGTACTTC. This sequence joins TRBV3-1 (or the pseudogene TRBV3-2) and TRBJ2-5; 9 nucleotides align to TRBD1. Germline loops: CDR1 LGHDT, CDR2 YNNKEL (reference sequence). Germline trimming cut 6 bases from V and 5 bases from J; bases unmatched to any gene: 16. CDR3 length: 17 amino acids.

The gene calls are TRBV24-1 and TRBJ1-2, with D uncertain. The CDR3 has 13 amino acids. Germline CDR1 reads KGHDR; CDR2 reads SFDVKD. V lost 0 bases and J lost 5, with 6 bases in between. The CDR3 sequence: CATSDLGFYGYTF. Here the CDR3 DNA reads TGTGCCACCAGTGATTTGGGCTTTTATGGCTACACCTTC.

This sequence joins TRBV3-1 (or the pseudogene TRBV3-2) and TRBJ2-3, with 7 bases fitting TRBD1. With V trimmed by 3 bases and J by 4 bases, 16 bases remained unmatched. The germline gives CDR1 LGHDT, CDR2 YNNKEL (reference sequence). The CDR3 runs to 18 residues. The CDR3: CASSQTHRARGRPDTQYF. The CDR3, as DNA: TGTGCCAGCAGCCAGACCCACCGAGCAAGGGGGCGTCCAGATACGCAGTATTTT.

This clone appeared once. The V call is TRBV11-2, the J call TRBJ2-7; weak D call: TRBD1 (6 bases). The germline V and J ends were trimmed by 4 bases and 4 bases, with 17 bases remaining between them. The CDR3 covers 15 residues. Per the germline V gene, CDR1 is SGHAT and CDR2 is FQNNGV. This chain's CDR3 is CASSSNTGQGYEQYF. The DNA for the CDR3 is TGTGCCAGCAGCTCTAACACGGGACAAGGATACGAGCAGTACTTC.

In this sample, this clone turned up once. The genes are TRBV3-1 (or the pseudogene TRBV3-2) and TRBJ2-5; TRBD1 matches at 11 bases. J was trimmed by 5 bases and V by 2 bases; bases with no gene match: 7. The CDR3 has 16 amino acids. The germline CDR1 and CDR2 sequences are LGHDT and YNNKEL (reference sequence). The CDR3 sequence: CASSQRGQGVRETQYF. Here the CDR3 DNA reads TGTGCCAGCAGCCAAAGGGGACAGGGGGTCCGGGAGACCCAGTACTTC.

This clone was seen a handful of times. The CDR3 loop is CASSLQGAPQHF. The CDR3 nucleotides are TGTGCCAGCAGCCTACAGGGCGCGCCCCAGCATTTT. This sequence joins TRBV7-9 and TRBJ1-5, with D perhaps matching TRBD1 (6 bases). CDR3 length equals 12 residues. V lost 5 bases and J 9 bases, leaving 11 bases between the germline ends. Germline CDR1 reads SEHNR; CDR2 reads FQNEAQ (reference sequence).

This sequence joins TRBV6-5 and TRBJ2-2; 7 bases line up with TRBD1. CDR1 and CDR2 from the germline V gene are MNHEY and SVGAGI. This CDR3 spans 14 amino acids. V lost 7 bases to trimming and J lost 4 bases; unmatched junction nucleotides: 6. CDR3 region: CASKKSGGTGELFF. In DNA form, the CDR3 reads TGTGCCAGCAAAAAGTCAGGGGGCACCGGGGAGCTGTTTTTT.

This sequence joins TRBV5-1 and TRBJ2-3; TRBD2 might be the D (6 bases). The CDR3 has 14 residues. The V and J ends lost 0 bases and 4 bases respectively, with 9 bases between them. Germline V gene lookup returns CDR1 SGHRS and CDR2 YFSETQ. CDR3 bases: TGCGCCAGCAGCTTGGGTGGAGGGGCAGATACGCAGTATTTT. It specifies CASSLGGGADTQYF.

The CDR3 DNA reads as TGTGCCAGCGCCGGGATGATAGGTCAGCCCCAGCATTTT. It translates to CASAGMIGQPQHF. V gene TRBV11-2 combines with J gene TRBJ1-5; D ambiguous. Trimming took 8 bases from V and 6 from J, leaving 14 bases between them. Germline values: CDR1 SGHAT, CDR2 FQNNGV. CDR3 length equals 13 residues. The variable domain in full, completed from reference TRBV11-2 and TRBJ1-5, reads EAGVAQSPRYKIIEKRQSVAFWCNPISGHATLYWYQQILGQGPKLLIQFQNNGVVDDSQLPKDRFSAERLKGVDSTLKIQPAKLEDSAVYLCASAGMIGQPQHFGDGTRLSIL.

The chain recombines TRBV5-1 with TRBJ1-3, with D possibly TRBD1 on 5 matching bases. The germline V gene has CDR1 SGHRS and CDR2 YFSETQ. The CDR3 sequence is 14 residues long. Trimming pared 0 bases from V and 4 bases from J, leaving 8 bases between. The CDR3 DNA reads as TGCGCCAGCAGCTTGGGATCAGGGGGAAACACCATATATTTT. Translating gives CASSLGSGGNTIYF.

The chain has TRBV27 and TRBJ2-3; D may be TRBD1 (5 bases). The CDR3 extends over 15 amino acids. Germline CDR1 and CDR2: MNHEY and SMNVEV (reference sequence). V was cut by 3 bases and J by 3 bases, with 13 bases left in between. CDR3 residues: CASSLGKRGTDTQYF. The CDR3 DNA reads TGTGCCAGCAGTTTGGGAAAAAGGGGTACAGATACGCAGTATTTT.

The V call is TRBV7-9, the J call TRBJ2-1; no definite D call. V gave up 5 bases and J gave up 13 bases, with 15 bases separating them. CDR1 SEHNR and CDR2 FQNEAQ come from the germline V gene (reference sequence). The length of the CDR3 is 12 residues. The CDR3 nucleotides are TGTGCCAGCAGCCAACCGGTGGGCAGCCAGTTCTTC. Translated: CASSQPVGSQFF.

This clone was counted between two and nine times. J is TRBJ2-4 and V is TRBV7-6, with 7 positions matching TRBD2. The CDR3 is 15 amino acids. Trimming cost V 3 bases and J 6 bases; bases outside gene matches: 8. Germline V gene lookup returns CDR1 SGHVS and CDR2 FNYEAQ. As DNA, the CDR3 is TGTGCCAGCAGCTTGGGGAGGGCGGTAGGAAACATTCAGTACTTC. This gives the protein CASSLGRAVGNIQYF.

This rearrangement joins TRBV19 to TRBJ1-1, with unresolved D. V gave up 5 bases and J gave up 5 bases, with 12 bases separating them. From germline, CDR1 is LNHDA and CDR2 SQIVND (reference sequence). The CDR3 is made up of 13 amino acids. CDR3 sequence (DNA): TGTGCCAGTAGTTTACTCCGGAGGACTGAAGCTTTCTTT. It encodes CASSLLRRTEAFF.

This clone showed up many times. The V call is TRBV4-2, the J call TRBJ1-6, with TRBD1 as a possible D gene (6 bases). The CDR3 extends over 16 amino acids. Between the trimmed V and J ends, which lost 0 bases and 6 bases, there was a span of 12 bases. Germline V gene sequence: CDR1 LGHNA, CDR2 YNFKEQ. In DNA form, the CDR3 reads TGTGCCAGCAGCCAAGATCTTGGCAGGGGTAATTCACCCCTCCACTTT. This codes for CASSQDLGRGNSPLHF.